The 4 T cell receptor beta chains below all came from one sample that was sequenced in a study of blood T cell repertoires in COVID-19. The data were produced by immunoSEQ multiplex PCR, yet TCRdb's version contains in-frame clones alone and is incomplete. The table includes 150,000 to 200,000 clones, about 86% detected once. Sequences were obtained from peripheral blood. These receptor sequences come from a human donor with acute or convalescent COVID-19. The donor label of this sample is uncertain.

V usage is TRBV30 and J usage is TRBJ2-5, with a tentative D call TRBD1 (6 bases). Trimming left V 5 bases short and J 2 bases short, with 12 bases between. The germline V gene has CDR1 GTSNPN and CDR2 SVGIG (reference sequence). This CDR3 spans 13 amino acids. CDR3 protein: CAWAGTLQETQYF. CDR3 bases: TGTGCCTGGGCTGGGACACTTCAAGAGACCCAGTACTTC.

A word on this clone: Germline is not matched at one junction end, which may reflect a read error. The chain combines TRBV2 with TRBJ1-6; TRBD1 is a possible D gene (5 bases). Per germline, CDR1 SNHLY and CDR2 FYNNEI. The CDR3 extends over 15 amino acids. For the CDR3, the DNA is TGTGCCAGCAGAGAAGACAGTCCTTATAATTCACCCCTCCACTTT. Translating it yields CASREDSPYNSPLHF.

This chain joins TRBV2 and TRBJ1-1; D is perhaps TRBD1 (5 bases). V was trimmed by 7 bases and J by 8 bases, leaving 17 bases between them. The CDR3 loop spans 13 amino acids. Germline V CDR1 and CDR2: SNHLY, FYNNEI. This chain's CDR3 is CASISREASEAFF. CDR3 in DNA: TGTGCCAGCATTTCCAGGGAAGCGTCCGAAGCTTTCTTT.

In DNA form, the CDR3 reads TGTGCCAGCAGGGCCGGAGGTGGCACTGAAGCTTTCTTT. Amino acid sequence: CASRAGGGTEAFF. V usage is TRBV7-2 and J usage is TRBJ1-1; no clear D. Trimming cost V 6 bases and J 4 bases, with 12 bases left between them. Germline V lookup: CDR1 SGHTA, CDR2 FQGNSA. The CDR3 sequence is 13 residues long.